This T cell receptor (beta chain) was found in a study of T-cell memory formation after mild COVID-19. Study findings and constraints: The study detected some responding clones in pre-infection memory, suggesting cross-reactive memory joined. A balance of CD4 and CD8 characterized clones contracting day 15 to 85, whereas later expanders leaned CD4+.

Comments on this clonotype: As yet, its antigen is unknown.

The CDR3 consists of 15 residues. The germline CDR1 and CDR2 sequences are KGHDR and SFDVKD. Trimming shortened V by 7 bases and J by 3 bases, and 14 bases separated the two germline ends. Each CDR3 protein gets one entry after TCRdb re-called the 5' RACE reads with MiXCR. Among under 700,000 distinct CDR3 sequences listed, about a fifth were seen once. V is TRBV24-1 and J is TRBJ2-2; D tentatively fits TRBD1 or TRBD2 (5 bases each). Sequenced: PBMCs or a T cell subset sorted from them (not recorded which). This TCR was recovered from an adult woman who had mild COVID-19 (a few samples of this study predate the infection). Cell type and time point are not known. The CDR3 coding sequence is TGTGCCACCAGCAACGAGGGGACGGACACCGGGGAGCTGTTTTTT. Its translation is CATSNEGTDTGELFF.